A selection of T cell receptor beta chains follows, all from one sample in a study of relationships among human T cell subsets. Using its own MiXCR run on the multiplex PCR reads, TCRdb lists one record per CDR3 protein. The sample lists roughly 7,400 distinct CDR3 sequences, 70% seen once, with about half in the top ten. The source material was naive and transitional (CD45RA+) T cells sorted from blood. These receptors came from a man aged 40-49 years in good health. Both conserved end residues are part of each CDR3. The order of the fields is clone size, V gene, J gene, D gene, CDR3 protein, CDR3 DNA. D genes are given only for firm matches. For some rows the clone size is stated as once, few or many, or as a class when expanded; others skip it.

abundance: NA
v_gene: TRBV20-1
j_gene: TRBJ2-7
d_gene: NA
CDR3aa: CSARDLGYEQYF
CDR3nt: TGCAGTGCTAGAGATCTGGGGTACGAGCAGTACTTC

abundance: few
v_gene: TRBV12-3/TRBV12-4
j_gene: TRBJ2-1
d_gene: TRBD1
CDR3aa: CASRYRGHNEQFF
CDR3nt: TGTGCCAGCAGATACAGGGGGCATAATGAGCAGTTCTTC

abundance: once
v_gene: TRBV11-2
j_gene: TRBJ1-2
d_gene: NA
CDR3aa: CASSLGPGGFSYGYTF
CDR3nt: TGTGCCAGCAGCTTAGGCCCGGGGGGATTTAGCTATGGCTACACCTTC

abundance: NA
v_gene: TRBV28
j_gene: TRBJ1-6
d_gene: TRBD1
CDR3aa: CASSQTGWNSPLHF
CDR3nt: TGTGCCAGCAGTCAGACAGGGTGGAATTCACCCCTCCACTTT

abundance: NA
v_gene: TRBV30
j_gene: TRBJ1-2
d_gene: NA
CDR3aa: CAWVWGEIGYTF
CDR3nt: TGTGCCTGGGTTTGGGGGGAGATTGGCTACACCTTC

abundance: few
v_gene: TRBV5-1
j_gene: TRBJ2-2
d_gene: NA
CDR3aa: CASSVTGSKNTGELFF
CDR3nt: TGCGCCAGCAGCGTCACGGGCTCTAAGAACACCGGGGAGCTGTTTTTT

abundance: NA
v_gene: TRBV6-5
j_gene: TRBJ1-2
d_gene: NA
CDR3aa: CASSYSVLGNYGYTF
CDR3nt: TGTGCCAGCAGTTACTCGGTTTTGGGAAACTATGGCTACACCTTC

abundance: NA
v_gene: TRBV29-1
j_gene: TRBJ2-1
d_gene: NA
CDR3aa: CSVAIYNEQFF
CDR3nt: TGCAGCGTTGCTATTTACAATGAGCAGTTCTTC

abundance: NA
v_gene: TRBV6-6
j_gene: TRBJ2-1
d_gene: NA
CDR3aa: CASRDYNNEQFF
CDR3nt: TGTGCCAGCAGGGATTACAACAATGAGCAGTTCTTC

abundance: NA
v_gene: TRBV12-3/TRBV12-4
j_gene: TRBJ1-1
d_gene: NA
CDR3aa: CASAQRVGYHTFF
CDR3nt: TGTGCCAGCGCCCAGAGGGTCGGGTATCATACTTTCTTT

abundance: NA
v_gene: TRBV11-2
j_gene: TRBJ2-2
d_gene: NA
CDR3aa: CASSLVGASGELFF
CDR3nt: TGTGCCAGCAGCTTAGTGGGAGCTTCCGGGGAGCTGTTTTTT

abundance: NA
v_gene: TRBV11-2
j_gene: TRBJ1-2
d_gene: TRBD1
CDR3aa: CASSRLRDRGRTYGYTF
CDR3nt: TGTGCCAGCAGCCGACTTCGGGACAGGGGGCGGACCTATGGCTACACCTTC

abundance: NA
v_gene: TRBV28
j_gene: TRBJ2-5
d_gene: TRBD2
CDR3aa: CASSLLRGGNQETQYF
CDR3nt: TGTGCCAGCAGTTTACTTCGCGGGGGTAACCAAGAGACCCAGTACTTC

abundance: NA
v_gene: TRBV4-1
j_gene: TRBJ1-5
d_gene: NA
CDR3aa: CASSHSRGGNQPQHF
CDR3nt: TGCGCCAGCAGCCATTCCAGAGGTGGCAATCAGCCCCAGCATTTT